This record looks at one TCR beta chain sequence and its context. The data originate from a study of CD8+ T cells in alopecia areata. Study summary: Patients in the treated group were given tofacitinib by mouth, 5 to 10 mg twice a day. A 6-month period off drug followed tofacitinib, which lasted 6 to 18 months.

Reverse transcription of extracted RNA yielded cDNA, which provided the sequencing template. The method was immunoSEQ multiplex PCR; TCRdb's version includes in-frame clones alone and lacks a portion of them. The top ten hold around 19% of the sample, which has 100,000 to 150,000 clones, around 49% seen once. CDR1 and CDR2 (germline): SGHNT, YYREEE (reference sequence). This CDR3 has 16 amino acids. The J segment lost 3 bases and the V segment lost 7 bases, leaving 10 bases of the junction unmatched. The sequence was obtained from a human donor with alopecia areata. The V gene is TRBV5-4, the J gene TRBJ2-5, with TRBD2 identical over 12 bases. This material consisted of CD8+ T cells sorted from blood, taken at week 0. In DNA, the CDR3 is TGTGCCAGCGCTCTTCTAGCGGGGGGGCGCGAAGAGACCCAGTACTTC. The encoded protein is CASALLAGGREETQYF.